The TCR beta chain under discussion was sequenced for a study of blood T cell repertoires in COVID-19. Seattle cases were enrolled at active infection and followed longitudinally. Generated by immunoSEQ multiplex PCR, the TCRdb table keeps only in-frame clones and is missing some. The table lists over 250,000 clones, over 75% of them singletons. Per germline, CDR1 MNHEY and CDR2 SMNVEV (reference sequence). This CDR3 spans 14 amino acids. V was clipped by 1 base and J by 6 bases; unmatched bases: 4. The receptor was derived from a woman in her sixties or seventies with COVID-19, enrolled during active disease. The J gene is TRBJ2-7, the V gene TRBV27; 9 nucleotides align to TRBD2. Specimen: peripheral blood. The CDR3 nucleotides read TGTGCCAGCAGTTTATTCGCGGGAGGGGCCGAGCAGTACTTC. Translated, it gives CASSLFAGGAEQYF.